This TCR beta chain was recorded in a study of T cell responses to AZD1222 COVID-19 vaccine. Study background: Samples with a second dose at about 4 or about 12 weeks were pooled together. Findings and caveats of the study: It should be noted that donors were predominantly white British and more often female, and clonal diversity was possibly underestimated. Dominant at 160-218 and 743-854, vaccine-associated CD4 TCRs also spanned spike. At baseline, just 5 or 6 AZD1222 recipients tested seropositive.

As for this clone: Antigen specificity is unknown.

Germline trimming cut 0 bases from V and 2 bases from J; bases unmatched to any gene: 2. This CDR3 contains 15 residues. This table comes from immunoSEQ multiplex PCR, and its TCRdb copy is limited to in-frame clones, with some not included. Of about 140,000 clones listed, over 75% were seen once; the top ten hold 3.4%. The source was peripheral blood, collected on day 0 of AZD1222 vaccination. The source of this sequence is an adult in good health. V usage is TRBV5-3 and J usage is TRBJ2-1, with 7 bases fitting TRBD2. TRBV5-3 is placed among ORFs of uncertain function. CDR3 protein: CARSLASGAYNEQFF. The CDR3 DNA sequence: TGTGCCAGAAGCTTGGCCAGCGGGGCCTACAATGAGCAGTTCTTC.